The 11 T cell receptor beta chains below come from one sample, sequenced in a study of T cell changes during pregnancy in multiple sclerosis. The repertoire was sequenced with immunoSEQ multiplex PCR; TCRdb's copy has only in-frame clones and lacks some. Of 64,000 or so clones listed, about 96% are singletons. The starting material was CD8+ T cells from peripheral blood mononuclear cells, obtained after pregnancy. The receptors come from a female donor with multiple sclerosis, enrolled in a pregnancy study.

The J gene is TRBJ1-5, the V gene TRBV2; tentatively, D is TRBD1 (5 bases). Germline CDR1 and CDR2: SNHLY and FYNNEI. V dropped 5 bases and J dropped 3 bases, with 11 bases sitting between them. The CDR3 runs 14 residues. In DNA form, the CDR3 reads TGTGCCAGCAGTTGGGCCAGGGACAATCAGCCCCAGCATTTT. Translating gives CASSWARDNQPQHF.

The chain is built from TRBV29-1 and TRBJ1-1, with D possibly being TRBD1 (6 bases). The V end was cut by 3 bases, the J end by 6 bases, with 11 bases between. CDR1 and CDR2 (germline): SQVTM, ANQGSEA. The CDR3 has 12 residues. CDR3 sequence: CSVDGGSPEAFF. DNA of the CDR3: TGCAGCGTTGATGGGGGCAGTCCTGAAGCTTTCTTT. Combining the CDR3 with reference TRBV29-1 and TRBJ1-1 gives the whole variable domain SAVISQKPSRDICQRGTSLTIQCQVDSQVTMMFWYRQQPGQSLTLIATANQGSEATYESGFVIDKFPISRPNLTFSTLTVSNMSPEDSSIYLCSVDGGSPEAFFGQGTRLTVV.

This clone was observed a single time. The rearrangement joins TRBV2 to TRBJ1-1, with 7 bases that match TRBD1. The V segment lost 7 bases and the J segment 0 bases; nucleotides outside the gene matches: 5. Germline V gives CDR1 SNHLY, CDR2 FYNNEI. This CDR3 comprises 14 residues. The DNA of the CDR3 is TGTGCCAGCACTGAGGACAGGTTGAACACTGAAGCTTTCTTT. Translation gives CASTEDRLNTEAFF.

The CDR3 sequence is CASSLEGIQYF. CDR3 DNA: TGTGCCAGCAGTTTGGAGGGAATTCAGTACTTC. The genes are TRBV27 and TRBJ2-4, with a tentative D call TRBD2 (6 bases). The CDR3 contains 11 residues. The ends were cut back, 3 bases at V and 10 bases at J, with 7 bases in the middle. The V gene's germline CDR1 is MNHEY and CDR2 SMNVEV (reference sequence).

The chain recombines TRBV9 with TRBJ2-1; 8 nucleotides agree with TRBD2. CDR1 and CDR2 (germline): SGDLS, YYNGEE. J lost 8 bases, V lost 0 bases, and 13 bases had no gene match. This CDR3 spans 17 amino acids. CDR3 sequence reads: CASSVAGGPPIKDEQFF. The CDR3 DNA reads as TGTGCCAGCAGCGTAGCGGGAGGGCCTCCGATTAAGGATGAGCAGTTCTTC.

The chain links TRBV2 to TRBJ2-3; TRBD1 matches at 7 bases. The CDR3 is 14 residues long. V gave up 6 bases and J gave up 3 bases; unmatched junction bases: 6. Looked up from germline, CDR1 is SNHLY and CDR2 is FYNNEI. The CDR3 protein is CASSDRDSTDTQYF. In nucleotides, the CDR3 is TGTGCCAGCAGCGACAGGGATTCTACAGATACGCAGTATTTT.

The chain joins TRBV28 to TRBJ2-7, with 12 positions matching TRBD1. The length of the CDR3 is 16 residues. The trim removed 0 bases at V and 6 bases at J, leaving 6 bases unmatched. Germline CDR1 and CDR2: MDHEN and SYDVKM. The CDR3 region has the DNA TGTGCCAGCAGTTTATGCCGGGACAGGGGGCGGTGCGAGCAGTACTTC. The encoded protein is CASSLCRDRGRCEQYF. The full variable domain, rest sourced from reference TRBV28 and TRBJ2-7, is DVKVTQSSRYLVKRTGEKVFLECVQDMDHENMFWYRQDPGLGLRLIYFSYDVKMKEKGDIPEGYSVSREKKERFSLILESASTNQTSMYLCASSLCRDRGRCEQYFGPGTRLTVT.

This sequence joins TRBV7-6 and TRBJ2-7, with TRBD1 matching 8 bases. The CDR3 is 15 residues long. V lost 5 bases and J lost 0; bases outside the gene matches: 6. CDR1 is SGHVS and CDR2 is FNYEAQ in the germline V gene. The CDR3 DNA follows: TGTGCCAGCAGCCAGGGGGCCTTAGCCTCCTACGAGCAGTACTTC. It yields the protein CASSQGALASYEQYF.

The rearrangement joins TRBV9 to TRBJ2-7, with D possibly TRBD1 on 5 matching bases. CDR3 length: 14 amino acids. V lost 0 bases and J lost 3, with 10 bases in between. The germline V gene encodes CDR1 SGDLS and CDR2 YYNGEE. This CDR3 reads CASSVGGANYEQYF. DNA of the CDR3: TGTGCCAGCAGCGTAGGTGGGGCTAACTACGAGCAGTACTTC.

The chain combines TRBV27 with TRBJ2-5, with 7 bases that match TRBD1. The germline CDR1 and CDR2 sequences are MNHEY and SMNVEV (reference sequence). Trimming cost V 8 bases and J 3 bases; bases outside gene matches: 24. This CDR3 comprises 19 residues. CDR3 residues: CASRGTAFPLSGFEETQYF. The CDR3, as DNA: TGTGCCAGCCGTGGGACAGCTTTCCCACTATCCGGATTCGAAGAGACCCAGTACTTC.

Here the CDR3 DNA reads TGCAGCGTTGAGGGCAGGGCCGACGAGCAGTACTTC. It specifies CSVEGRADEQYF. The chain carries TRBV29-1 and TRBJ2-7; TRBD1 is a possible D gene (5 bases). Germline CDR1 SQVTM, CDR2 ANQGSEA. CDR3 size: 12 residues. With 3 bases removed from V and 5 bases from J, the gap between germline ends came to 11 bases.